This T cell receptor beta chain was found in a study of T-cell memory formation after mild COVID-19. Of note for this clonotype: Its specificity is not known.

In TCRdb, the 5' RACE reads were re-called with MiXCR into one record per CDR3 protein. Among about 470,000 distinct CDR3 sequences listed, roughly 23% were seen once. Study-level findings and limits: Pre-infection memory held some responding clones, suggesting pre-existing cross-reactive T cells responded.

The J segment lost 5 bases and the V segment lost 1 base, leaving 14 bases of the junction unmatched. The CDR3 contains 19 residues. CDR1 is SGHTA and CDR2 is FQGNSA in the germline V gene. Sample: PBMCs or a T cell subset sorted from them (not recorded which). The source is an adult woman who had mild COVID-19 (a few samples of this study predate the infection). Cell type and time point are not known. V and J are TRBV7-2 and TRBJ2-5, with TRBD2 identical over 12 bases. The CDR3 DNA sequence: TGTGCCAGCAGCTTAGGGCGGGGGACTAGCGGGTCCCTAGGGGAGACCCAGTACTTC. As protein: CASSLGRGTSGSLGETQYF. Filled out from reference TRBV7-2 and TRBJ2-5, the complete variable domain reads GAGVSQSPSNKVTEKGKDVELRCDPISGHTALYWYRQSLGQGLEFLIYFQGNSAPDKSGLPSDRFSAERTGGSVSTLTIQRTQQEDSAVYLCASSLGRGTSGSLGETQYFGPGTRLLVL.